This is a list of T cell receptor beta chains from one sample in a study of blood T cell repertoires in COVID-19. TCRdb keeps only in-frame clones here, not all; method: immunoSEQ multiplex PCR. The sample consists of about 30,000 clones, around 86% of them appearing once. Specimen: peripheral blood. The source of these receptors is a man between 70 and 80 years old with acute or convalescent COVID-19. The CDR3 runs from the conserved cysteine through the conserved F or W. The D gene is left open where the match is weak. A clone size is listed for some rows: how often the clone was seen (once, few, many), or a class if it is expanded.

>TRBJ2-7|.|TRBV9|TRBD1
TGTGCCAGCAGCGCTCCGACAGGGTACGAGCAGTACTTC
CASSAPTGYEQYF
>TRBJ2-3|.|TRBV7-9|.
TGTGCCAGCAGCATACAAGTCACAGATACGCAGTATTTT
CASSIQVTDTQYF
>TRBJ2-2|.|TRBV23-1|.
TGCGCCAGCAGTACCCGGGAGTACGGCGGGGAGCTGTTTTTT
CASSTREYGGELFF
>TRBJ2-3|.|TRBV5-1|TRBD2
TGCGCCAGCAGCTCTGTAGCGGGGGGCACAGATACGCAGTATTTT
CASSSVAGGTDTQYF
>TRBJ2-7|.|TRBV4-3|TRBD1
TGCGCCAGCAGCCAACCGGACAGGGCCAGCGAGCAGTACTTC
CASSQPDRASEQYF
>TRBJ2-2|.|TRBV10-3|TRBD2
TGTGCCATCAGTGCTCCGGGGGGGCTTGAGACCGGGGAGCTGTTTTTT
CAISAPGGLETGELFF
>TRBJ1-1|few|TRBV7-9|.
TGTGCCAGCAGCCACCCGAGCCTGAACACTGAAGCTTTCTTT
CASSHPSLNTEAFF
>TRBJ2-5|few|TRBV10-3|.
TGTGCCATGGGGACTGCGCAAGAGACCCAGTACTTC
CAMGTAQETQYF
>TRBJ2-1|few|TRBV6-1|TRBD2
TGTGCCAGCAGTGAAGGAGTAGCGGGATTGGGTGAGCAGTTCTTC
CASSEGVAGLGEQFF
>TRBJ1-4|.|TRBV24-1|TRBD1
TGTGCCACCAGTACAGGGGGCCTTAAGGAAAAACTGTTTTTT
CATSTGGLKEKLFF
>TRBJ2-2|.|TRBV30|TRBD1
TGTGCCTGGACCGGGACAGGGGGAACCGGGGAGCTGTTTTTT
CAWTGTGGTGELFF
>TRBJ1-2|few|TRBV29-1|TRBD1
TGCAGCGTATCTTCTCCGGGACAGGGGAGATATGGCTACACCTTC
CSVSSPGQGRYGYTF
>TRBJ2-2|few|TRBV6-2/TRBV6-3|.
TGTGCCAGCAGTTCCCAAGGGGAGCTGTTTTTT
CASSSQGELFF
>TRBJ1-3|few|TRBV28|TRBD1
TGTGCCAGCAGTTTATCGGGACAGGGGTCGAACACCATATATTTT
CASSLSGQGSNTIYF
>TRBJ1-2|once|TRBV3-1/TRBV3-2|.
TGTGCCAGCAGCCCCCAGCCGGGGAGTAACTATGGCTACACCTTC
CASSPQPGSNYGYTF
>TRBJ2-5|.|TRBV5-4|.
TGTGCCAGCAGCTTGGAGGGGCTGGAGACCCAGTACTTC
CASSLEGLETQYF
>TRBJ2-5|.|TRBV21-1|.
.
CASSKRVASGTWRETQYF
>TRBJ1-4|.|TRBV5-1|TRBD1
TGCGCCAGCAGCACTCAGGGGGCTGGGGCAACTAATGAAAAACTGTTTTTT
CASSTQGAGATNEKLFF
>TRBJ2-2|.|TRBV12-3/TRBV12-4|.
TGTGCCAGCAGTTTGGAGGGGGAGCTGTTTTTT
CASSLEGELFF
>TRBJ2-1|once|TRBV10-1|TRBD2
TGCGCCAGCAGGGGGCGGGAGGGCCCCTCCTACAATGAGCAGTTCTTC
CASRGREGPSYNEQFF
>TRBJ1-5|.|TRBV7-2|.
TGTGCCAGCAGCCCAGACGGGAACAATCAGCCCCAGCATTTT
CASSPDGNNQPQHF
>TRBJ2-3|.|TRBV24-1|.
TGTGCCACCAGTGCCCTCCTGGCCAACACAGATACGCAGTATTTT
CATSALLANTDTQYF
>TRBJ1-6|.|TRBV2|TRBD1
TGTGCCAGCAGTCGGGACAGACCTAATTCACCCCTCCACTTT
CASSRDRPNSPLHF
>TRBJ1-3|.|TRBV15|.
TGTGCCACCAGCAGACAGGTTTCTGGAAACACCATATATTTT
CATSRQVSGNTIYF
>TRBJ1-2|.|TRBV19|.
TGTGCCAGTAAGACACGGTCTAACTATGGCTACACCTTC
CASKTRSNYGYTF
>TRBJ2-1|.|TRBV11-3|TRBD2
TGTGCCAGCAGCCGCGGGAGAGGGGAGCAGTTCTTC
CASSRGRGEQFF
>TRBJ1-3|.|TRBV7-2|.
TGTGCCAGCAGAGCTGACTCTGGAAACACCATATATTTT
CASRADSGNTIYF
>TRBJ1-5|.|TRBV2|.
TGTGCCAGCAGTCTGACAGCCAATAGCAATCAGCCCCAGCATTTT
CASSLTANSNQPQHF
>TRBJ1-1|few|TRBV10-3|.
TGTGCCATCAGTGGTTCCGTGAACACTGAAGCTTTCTTT
CAISGSVNTEAFF
>TRBJ1-4|.|TRBV2|TRBD1
TGTGCCAGCAGTTCCGGGACAGTGAATGAAAAACTGTTTTTT
CASSSGTVNEKLFF
>TRBJ2-7|.|TRBV2|TRBD1
TGTGCCAGCCGAATTACAGGGGGCGCGTACGAGCAGTACTTC
CASRITGGAYEQYF
>TRBJ1-3|.|TRBV10-3|TRBD1
TGTGCCATCAGTGGGTTACCGGGACAGGACACCATATATTTT
CAISGLPGQDTIYF
>TRBJ2-7|.|TRBV25-1|.
TGTGCCAGCAGTAGGGAGGCTACCTACGAGCAGTACTTC
CASSREATYEQYF
>TRBJ2-2|.|TRBV7-3|TRBD1
TGTGCCAGCAGCCCCAGGACAGGGGGAGTTGGGGAGCTGTTTTTT
CASSPRTGGVGELFF
>TRBJ1-4|few|TRBV6-2/TRBV6-3|.
TGTGCCAGCAGTTATGATACTCCTGCCGGGGGTGAAAAACTGTTTTTT
CASSYDTPAGGEKLFF
>TRBJ1-2|once|TRBV11-2|.
TGTGCCAGCAGCCCATCACGCAGGACAACATGGACGGCTAACTATGGCTACACCTTC
CASSPSRRTTWTANYGYTF
>TRBJ1-1|few|TRBV28|.
TGTGCCACAAAGACGGGGAACACTGAAGCTTTCTTT
CATKTGNTEAFF
>TRBJ1-1|.|TRBV13|TRBD1
TGTGCCAGCAGCGCAAACAGGGGGCAAGCTTTCTTT
CASSANRGQAFF
>TRBJ1-5|few|TRBV7-2|.
TGTGCCAGCAGCTTAGTAGCGTTTGGCAATCAGCCCCAGCATTTT
CASSLVAFGNQPQHF
>TRBJ1-6|.|TRBV27|TRBD1
TGTGCCAGCAGCATACAGGGGGCTAATTCACCCCTCCACTTT
CASSIQGANSPLHF
>TRBJ2-3|.|TRBV9|TRBD2
TGTGCCAGCAGCCCACGGACTAGCCCCTTGGTAGATACGCAGTATTTT
CASSPRTSPLVDTQYF
>TRBJ1-1|once|TRBV30|.
TGTGCCACCAACTCACGGCGGACTGAAGCTTTCTTT
CATNSRRTEAFF
>TRBJ1-4|.|TRBV4-1|TRBD1
TGCGCCAGCAGCCAAATTACAGGGGCGATAGAAAAACTGTTTTTT
CASSQITGAIEKLFF
>TRBJ2-3|.|TRBV11-3|.
TGTGCCAGCAGCTTGGGGCGGACAGATACGCAGTATTTT
CASSLGRTDTQYF
>TRBJ1-5|.|TRBV5-6|.
TGTGCCAGCAGCTTCTACAGGAATCAGCCCCAGCATTTT
CASSFYRNQPQHF
>TRBJ1-6|.|TRBV11-3|TRBD1
TGTGCCAGCAGCTCTCGCCCCGGGGCCCACAGGGGAAATTCACCCCTCCACTTT
CASSSRPGAHRGNSPLHF
>TRBJ1-3|.|TRBV10-3|TRBD1
TGTGCCATTTGGACAGGGTCTGGAAACACCATATATTTT
CAIWTGSGNTIYF
>TRBJ1-5|.|TRBV2|.
TGTGCCAGCAGTGTTGGTGGGGGGGCCGCTCAGCCCCAGCATTTT
CASSVGGGAAQPQHF
>TRBJ1-3|.|TRBV6-5|.
TGTGCCACCCCGGGAGACTCTGGAAACACCATATATTTT
CATPGDSGNTIYF
>TRBJ1-2|few|TRBV27|.
TGTGCCAGCAGATTCGACAGCTCTTCTAACTATGGCTACACCTTC
CASRFDSSSNYGYTF
>TRBJ2-3|.|TRBV7-9|.
TGTGCCAGCAGCTTAGGTATCCGGGTCACCACCACAGATACGCAGTATTTT
CASSLGIRVTTTDTQYF
>TRBJ1-1|.|TRBV19|.
TGTGCCAGTAGTGCGACTGAGAACACTGAAGCTTTCTTT
CASSATENTEAFF
>TRBJ2-3|.|TRBV7-3|.
TGTGCCAGCAGTCTAACTAGGTCAGATACGCAGTATTTT
CASSLTRSDTQYF
>TRBJ1-5|once|TRBV18|TRBD1
TGTGCCAGCTCTCCCGGACAGGGGTGGAATCAGCCCCAGCATTTT
CASSPGQGWNQPQHF